What follows describes a single TCR beta chain. Its target antigen remains unknown. Base qualities are missing; no much larger clone stands one base away. This sample is drawn from a study of T-cell reconstitution after alpha-beta-depleted transplantation in children (dated by TCRdb to about 2016). Background on the whole study: Using TCR repertoire profiling, the study quantitatively followed how T-cell immune reconstitution unfolded in children after TCRalphabeta/CD19-depleted allogeneic hematopoietic cell transplantation.

The sample's treatment or condition, from its label and the paper: allogeneic hematopoietic cell transplantation with graft depleted of TCRalphabeta T cells and CD19 B cells. The children who served as transplant recipients had been given grafts of TCRalphabeta/CD19-depleted allogeneic hematopoietic cells. The library was made by PCR. Sequencing relied on an Illumina HiSeq 2500. TCR libraries were prepared with molecular barcoding, using unique molecular identifiers to normalize TCRbeta repertoire quantification. TCRdb's own reprocessing of the public reads used fastp at Q25 and MiXCR and kept productive beta chains. When rows share a CDR3 protein, they turn into one entry using the most common DNA and genes. The table for this sample lists some 440,000 distinct CDR3 sequences; 15% to 20% of them were counted only once. The ten most abundant clones make up 25% to 30% of the sample. General conclusions and limits of the study: The apparently early alphabetaT-cell count recovery about two months after transplant was reportedly dependent on only several hundred rapidly expanded clones derived from non-depleted graft cells. The frequencies of hyperexpanded clones fell over the following months, and after one year, T-cell counts and TCRbeta diversity were mostly attributed to newly produced T cells. The high TCRbeta diversity at day 60 in some patients was ascribed to recipient T cells and intrathymic progenitors that had survived conditioning.

CDR1 and CDR2 (MNHEY, SVGAGI) derive from the germline V gene. The CDR3 holds 15 amino acids from the cysteine to the phenylalanine. Only the CDR3 region is kept as DNA, spanning 45 bases read in frame from base 1. V is cut by 0 bases and J by 4 bases, and the space between the germline ends is 12 bases. The chain employs TRBV6-5 and TRBJ1-1; 5 matching bases give a weak D call of TRBD1. The TCR comes from a boy younger than two who had a stem cell transplant for Wiskott-Aldrich syndrome, so the T cells may come from the graft donor. The sequences come from PBMCs, mostly from graft donor cells, collected 360 days after TCRalphabeta/CD19-depleted stem cell transplant. The nucleotide sequence is given as TGTGCCAGCAGTTACTCGATTCAGGGCGGCACTGAAGCTTTCTTT. Translated, it gives CASSYSIQGGTEAFF.